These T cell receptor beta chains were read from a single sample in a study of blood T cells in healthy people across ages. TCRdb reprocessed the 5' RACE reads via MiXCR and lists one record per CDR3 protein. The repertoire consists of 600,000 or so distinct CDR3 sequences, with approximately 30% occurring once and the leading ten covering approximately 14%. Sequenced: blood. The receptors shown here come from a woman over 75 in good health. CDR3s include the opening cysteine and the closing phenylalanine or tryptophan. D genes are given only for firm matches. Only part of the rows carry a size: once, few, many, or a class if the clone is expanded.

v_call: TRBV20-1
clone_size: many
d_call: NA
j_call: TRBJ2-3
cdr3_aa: CSARGDLPGTQYF
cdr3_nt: TGCAGTGCTAGAGGTGACCTACCCGGTACGCAGTATTTT

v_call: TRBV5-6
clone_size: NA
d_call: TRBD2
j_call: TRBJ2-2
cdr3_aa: CASSLESGGANTGELFF
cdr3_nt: TGTGCCAGCAGCTTGGAGAGCGGGGGGGCCAACACCGGGGAGCTGTTTTTT

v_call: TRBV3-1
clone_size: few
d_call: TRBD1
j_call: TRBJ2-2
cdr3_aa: CASSHAGTGNTGELFF
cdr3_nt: TGTGCCAGCAGCCATGCCGGGACAGGGAACACCGGGGAGCTGTTTTTT

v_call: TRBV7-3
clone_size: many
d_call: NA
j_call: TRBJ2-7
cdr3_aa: CASSLQGSGYEQYF
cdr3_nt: TGTGCCAGCAGCTTACAGGGGTCGGGCTACGAGCAGTACTTC

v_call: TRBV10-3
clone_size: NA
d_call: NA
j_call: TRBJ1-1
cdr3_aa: CAIRGDPPNTEAFF
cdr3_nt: TGTGCCATCAGGGGGGACCCGCCGAACACTGAAGCTTTCTTT

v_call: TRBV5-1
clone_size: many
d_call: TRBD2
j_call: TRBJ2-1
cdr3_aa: CASSLETSGYNEQFF
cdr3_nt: TGCGCCAGCAGCTTGGAGACTAGCGGATACAATGAGCAGTTCTTC

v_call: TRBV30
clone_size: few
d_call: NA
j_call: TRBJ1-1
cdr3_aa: CAWSVRGGSAFF
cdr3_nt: TGTGCCTGGAGTGTACGGGGGGGTTCCGCTTTCTTT

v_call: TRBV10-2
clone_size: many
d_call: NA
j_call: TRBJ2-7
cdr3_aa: CASSERGGEQYF
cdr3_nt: TGCGCCAGCAGTGAGAGGGGGGGTGAGCAGTACTTC

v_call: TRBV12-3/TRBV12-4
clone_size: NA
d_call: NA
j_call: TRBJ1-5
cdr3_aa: CASTTGGSNQPQHF
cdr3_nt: TGTGCCAGCACTACCGGGGGTAGCAATCAGCCCCAGCATTTT

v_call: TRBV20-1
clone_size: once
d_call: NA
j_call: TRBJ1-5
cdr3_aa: CSARSGEISNQPQHF
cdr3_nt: TGCAGTGCTAGGTCGGGGGAGATTAGCAATCAGCCCCAGCATTTT

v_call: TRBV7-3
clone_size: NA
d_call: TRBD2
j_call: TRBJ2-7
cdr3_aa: CASSLLGTSDSYEQYF
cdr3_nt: TGTGCCAGCAGCTTATTAGGGACTAGCGATTCCTACGAGCAGTACTTC

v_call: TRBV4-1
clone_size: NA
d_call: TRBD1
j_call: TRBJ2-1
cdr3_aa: CASSQGGTGKLEQFF
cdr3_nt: TGCGCCAGCAGCCAGGGTGGGACAGGAAAATTGGAGCAGTTCTTC

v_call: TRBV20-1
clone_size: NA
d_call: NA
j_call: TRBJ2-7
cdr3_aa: CSARNSGDCYEQYF
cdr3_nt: TGCAGTGCTAGAAATAGTGGGGACTGCTACGAGCAGTACTTC

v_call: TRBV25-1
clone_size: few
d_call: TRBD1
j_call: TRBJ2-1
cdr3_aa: CASSLTRPGQGLNEQFF
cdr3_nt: TGTGCCAGCAGTCTCACCAGGCCGGGACAGGGGTTGAATGAGCAGTTCTTC

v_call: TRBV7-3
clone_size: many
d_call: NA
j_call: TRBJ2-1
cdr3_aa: CASSRHGGSSYNEQFF
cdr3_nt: TGTGCCAGCAGCCGACATGGGGGGAGCTCCTACAATGAGCAGTTCTTC

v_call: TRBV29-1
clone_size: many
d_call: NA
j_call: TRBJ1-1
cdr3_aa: CSVAGRLGAEAFF
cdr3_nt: TGCAGCGTTGCAGGTCGTTTGGGGGCTGAAGCTTTCTTT

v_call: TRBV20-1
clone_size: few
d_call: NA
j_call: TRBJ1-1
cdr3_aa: CSARVPGDWEAFF
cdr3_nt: TGCAGTGCTAGGGTACCAGGGGACTGGGAAGCTTTCTTT

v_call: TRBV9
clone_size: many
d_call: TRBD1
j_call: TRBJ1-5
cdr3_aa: CASSAGTDQPQHF
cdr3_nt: TGTGCCAGCAGCGCTGGGACAGATCAGCCCCAGCATTTT

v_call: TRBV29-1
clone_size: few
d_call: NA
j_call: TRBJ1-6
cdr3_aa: CSVRGGSNSPLHF
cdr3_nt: TGCAGCGTGCGAGGGGGGAGTAATTCACCCCTCCACTTT

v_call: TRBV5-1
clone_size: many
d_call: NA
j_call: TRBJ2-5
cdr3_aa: CASSLEPGGAETQYF
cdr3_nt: TGCGCCAGCAGCTTGGAACCGGGGGGCGCGGAGACCCAGTACTTC

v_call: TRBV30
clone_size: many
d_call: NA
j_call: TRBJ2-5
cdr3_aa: CAWRADIQETQYF
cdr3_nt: TGTGCCTGGAGAGCCGACATCCAAGAGACCCAGTACTTC

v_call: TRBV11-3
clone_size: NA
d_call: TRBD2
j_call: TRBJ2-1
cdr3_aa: CASSPGTRGNGQFF
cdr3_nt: TGTGCCAGCAGCCCCGGGACTAGGGGCAATGGGCAGTTCTTC

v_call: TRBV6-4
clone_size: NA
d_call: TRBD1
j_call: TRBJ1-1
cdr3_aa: CASSATGGGNAEAFF
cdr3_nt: TGTGCCAGCAGTGCCACAGGGGGCGGGAACGCTGAAGCTTTCTTT

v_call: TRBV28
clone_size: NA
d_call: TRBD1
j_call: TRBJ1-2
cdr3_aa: CASSLFGTGGLRGYTF
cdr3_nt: TGTGCCAGCAGTTTATTTGGGACAGGGGGCCTAAGAGGCTACACCTTC

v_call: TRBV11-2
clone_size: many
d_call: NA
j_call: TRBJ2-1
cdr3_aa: CASSLMRGLNNEQFF
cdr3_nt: TGTGCCAGCAGCTTAATGCGGGGGCTGAACAATGAGCAGTTCTTC

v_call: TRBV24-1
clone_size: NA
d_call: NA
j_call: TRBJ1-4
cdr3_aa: CATSEAEGSEKLFF
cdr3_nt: TGTGCCACCAGTGAAGCGGAGGGGAGTGAAAAACTGTTTTTT

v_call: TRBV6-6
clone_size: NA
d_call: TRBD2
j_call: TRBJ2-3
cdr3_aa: CASSYSGTSVYF
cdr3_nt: TGTGCCAGCAGTTACTCGGGGACTAGCGTCTATTTT

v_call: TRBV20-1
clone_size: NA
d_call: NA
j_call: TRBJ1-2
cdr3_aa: CGVRRQEASGYTF
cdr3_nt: TGCGGTGTAAGAAGGCAGGAGGCCAGTGGCTACACCTTC

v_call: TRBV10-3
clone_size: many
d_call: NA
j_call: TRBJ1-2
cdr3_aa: CAITQGGVGYTF
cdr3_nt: TGTGCCATCACCCAGGGCGGGGTTGGCTACACCTTC

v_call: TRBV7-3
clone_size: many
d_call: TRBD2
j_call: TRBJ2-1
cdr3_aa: CASSSWTSGGPYNEQFF
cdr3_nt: TGTGCCAGCAGCTCCTGGACTAGCGGGGGGCCGTACAATGAGCAGTTCTTC

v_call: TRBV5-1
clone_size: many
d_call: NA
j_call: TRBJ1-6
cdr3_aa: CASSLGASYNSPLHF
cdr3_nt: TGCGCCAGCAGCTTGGGGGCCAGCTATAATTCACCCCTCCACTTT

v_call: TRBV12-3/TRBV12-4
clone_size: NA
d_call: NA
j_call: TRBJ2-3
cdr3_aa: CASTLRSDTQYF
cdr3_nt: TGTGCCAGCACACTCAGGTCAGATACGCAGTATTTT

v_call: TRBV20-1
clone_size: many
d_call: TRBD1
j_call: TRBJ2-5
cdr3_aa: CSARSGTGQETQYF
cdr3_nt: TGCAGTGCTAGATCCGGGACAGGGCAAGAGACCCAGTACTTC

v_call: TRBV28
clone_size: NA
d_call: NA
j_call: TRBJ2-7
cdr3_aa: CASSSREHYEQYF
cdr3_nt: TGTGCCAGCAGTTCCAGGGAACACTACGAGCAGTACTTC

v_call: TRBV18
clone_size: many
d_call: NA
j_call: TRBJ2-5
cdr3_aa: CASSPIRHRQETQYF
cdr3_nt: TGTGCCAGCTCACCAATCCGGCACAGACAAGAGACCCAGTACTTC

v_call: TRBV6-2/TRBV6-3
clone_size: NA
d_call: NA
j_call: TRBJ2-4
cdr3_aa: CASSQNPTIAQYF
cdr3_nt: TGTGCCAGCAGTCAGAACCCTACCATTGCGCAGTACTTC

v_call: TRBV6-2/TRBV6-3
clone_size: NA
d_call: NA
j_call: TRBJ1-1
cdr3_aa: CASIEGPDPVMNTEAFF
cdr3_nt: TGTGCCAGCATCGAGGGGCCGGATCCTGTTATGAACACTGAAGCTTTCTTT